The rows below give T cell receptor beta chains drawn from one sample of a study of T cell clusters in autoimmune cytopenias. Reprocessing the multiplex PCR reads, TCRdb reports a single entry for every CDR3 protein and omits DNA. The table for this sample gives about 12,000 distinct CDR3 sequences. Sample: peripheral blood. Receptors originate from a human donor with an autoimmune cytopenia or autoimmune hepatitis (not recorded which). The CDR3 runs from the conserved cysteine through the conserved F or W. The size of a clone is reported for some rows only, either as once, few or many, or as a class for expanded clones.

abundance	len	v_gene	j_gene	CDR3aa
.	16	TRBV5-6	TRBJ2-5	CASNLRGTSGRETQYF
.	12	TRBV18	TRBJ2-2	CASSRSDGELFF
large	12	TRBV29-1	TRBJ2-3	CSVESGLQSQYF
.	13	TRBV30	TRBJ1-1	CAWRGQVNTEAFF
medium-sized	15	TRBV19	TRBJ2-1	CATTSGTGGYNEQFF
.	14	TRBV5-4	TRBJ2-5	CASSPRQGGETQYF
medium-sized	14	TRBV6-5	TRBJ1-6	CASSYGTGRAPLHF
medium-sized	15	TRBV19	TRBJ2-1	CASSTGGARSDEQFF
.	19	TRBV27	TRBJ2-6	CASSLLSDRGYPGANVLTF
.	15	TRBV18	TRBJ1-4	CASSPPEQANEKLFF
.	14	TRBV18	TRBJ2-6	CASSTGPGANVLTF
.	19	TRBV13	TRBJ2-1	CASSLLGTSGRAAYNEQFF
.	15	TRBV6-5	TRBJ2-1	CASKIGRESYNEQFF
.	15	TRBV27	TRBJ2-4	CASSLIAGAKNIQYF
.	16	TRBV27	TRBJ2-5	CASSPRNSGSGETQYF
.	13	TRBV5-5	TRBJ1-5	CASSLDFNQPQHF
.	17	TRBV24-1	TRBJ2-2	CATSEGWGRGYTGELFF
.	14	TRBV6-2/TRBV6-3	TRBJ2-6	CASNRDYGANVLTF
.	14	TRBV19	TRBJ2-1	CASSRGGLNNEQFF
.	14	TRBV7-2	TRBJ2-6	CASSLGSGANVLTF
medium-sized	14	TRBV30	TRBJ2-2	CAWSKWENTGELFF
.	13	TRBV7-6	TRBJ2-2	CASSHRGLGELFF
.	17	TRBV6-5	TRBJ2-5	CASSYSGVGRGEETQYF
.	14	TRBV30	TRBJ1-4	CAWTLGGLSGELFF
.	13	TRBV7-6	TRBJ2-3	CASSLERADTQYF
.	14	TRBV29-1	TRBJ2-3	CSVYAGGPTDTQYF
.	11	TRBV6-2/TRBV6-3	TRBJ2-7	CASTATYEQYF
.	11	TRBV29-1	TRBJ1-1	CSATGSTEAFF
.	15	TRBV10-3	TRBJ2-3	CAITPGLTSTDTQYF